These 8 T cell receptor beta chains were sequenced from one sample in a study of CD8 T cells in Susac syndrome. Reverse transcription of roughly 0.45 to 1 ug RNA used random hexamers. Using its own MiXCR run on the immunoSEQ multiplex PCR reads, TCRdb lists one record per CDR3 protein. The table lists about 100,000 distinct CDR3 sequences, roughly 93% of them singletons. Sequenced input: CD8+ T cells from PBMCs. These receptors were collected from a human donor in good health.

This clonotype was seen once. CDR3 sequence reads: CSAHNYNEQYF. The CDR3 bases are TGCAGTGCCCATAACTATAACGAGCAGTACTTC. The J gene is TRBJ2-7, the V gene TRBV20-1; D unresolved. The ends were cut back, 6 bases at V and 5 bases at J, with 11 bases in the middle. Germline assignment: CDR1 DFQATT and CDR2 SNEGSKA (reference sequence). The CDR3 runs 11 residues.

CDR3 bases: TGTGCCAGCAGCCAAGAAAGACCCCAGGATGAGCAGTTCTTC. As protein: CASSQERPQDEQFF. The chain couples TRBV3-1 to TRBJ2-1; D not resolved. Germline CDR1 is LGHDT and CDR2 is YNNKEL (reference sequence). Deletions cut 0 bases from V and 8 bases from J, with 11 bases between. The CDR3 contains 14 residues.

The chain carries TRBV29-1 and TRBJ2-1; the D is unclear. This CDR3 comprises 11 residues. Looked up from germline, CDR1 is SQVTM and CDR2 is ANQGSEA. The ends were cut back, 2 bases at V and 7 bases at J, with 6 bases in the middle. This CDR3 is CSVEFENEQFF. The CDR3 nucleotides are TGCAGCGTTGAATTCGAGAATGAGCAGTTCTTC.

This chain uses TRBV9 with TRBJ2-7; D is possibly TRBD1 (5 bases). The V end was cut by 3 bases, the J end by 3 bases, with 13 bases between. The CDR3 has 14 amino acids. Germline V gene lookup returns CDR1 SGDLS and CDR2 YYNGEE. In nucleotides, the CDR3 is TGTGCCAGCAGCGGTGACGACAGAAGCTACGAGCAGTACTTC. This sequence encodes CASSGDDRSYEQYF.

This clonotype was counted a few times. The CDR3: CASSYSGWETQYF. CDR3 nucleotide sequence: TGTGCCAGCAGTTACTCGGGTTGGGAGACCCAGTACTTC. The V gene is TRBV6-5, the J gene TRBJ2-5; D is unclear. The CDR3 sequence is 13 residues long. The V gene's germline CDR1 is MNHEY and CDR2 SVGAGI. V shed 0 bases and J shed 5 bases, with 7 bases lying between them.

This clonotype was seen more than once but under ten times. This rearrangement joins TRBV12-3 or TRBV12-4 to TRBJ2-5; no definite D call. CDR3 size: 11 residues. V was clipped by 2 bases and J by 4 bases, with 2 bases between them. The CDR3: CASSLSETQYF. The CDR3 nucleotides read TGTGCCAGCAGTTTATCAGAGACCCAGTACTTC.

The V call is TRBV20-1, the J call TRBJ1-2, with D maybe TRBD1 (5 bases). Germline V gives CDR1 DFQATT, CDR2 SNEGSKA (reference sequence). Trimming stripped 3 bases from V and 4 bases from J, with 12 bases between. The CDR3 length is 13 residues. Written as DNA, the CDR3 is TGCAGTGCTAGCGACGACAGCGGCTATGGCTACACCTTC. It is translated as CSASDDSGYGYTF.

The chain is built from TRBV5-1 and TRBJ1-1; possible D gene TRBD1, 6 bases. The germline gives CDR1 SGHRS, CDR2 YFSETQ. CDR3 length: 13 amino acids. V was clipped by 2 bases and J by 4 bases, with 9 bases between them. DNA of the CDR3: TGCGCCAGCAGCTTAGGGGGTCTCACTGAAGCTTTCTTT. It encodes CASSLGGLTEAFF.